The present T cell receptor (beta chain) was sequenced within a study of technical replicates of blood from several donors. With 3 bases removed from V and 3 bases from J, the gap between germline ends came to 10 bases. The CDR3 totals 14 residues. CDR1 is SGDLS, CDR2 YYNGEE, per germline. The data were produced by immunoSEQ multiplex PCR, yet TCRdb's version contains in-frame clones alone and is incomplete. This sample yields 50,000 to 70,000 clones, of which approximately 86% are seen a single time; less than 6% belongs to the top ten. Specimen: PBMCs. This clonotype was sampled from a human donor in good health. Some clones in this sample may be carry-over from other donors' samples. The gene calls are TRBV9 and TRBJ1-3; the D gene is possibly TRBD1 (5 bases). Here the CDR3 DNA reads TGTGCCAGCAGCGCGGGGGGTCTTGGAAACACCATATATTTT. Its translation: CASSAGGLGNTIYF.